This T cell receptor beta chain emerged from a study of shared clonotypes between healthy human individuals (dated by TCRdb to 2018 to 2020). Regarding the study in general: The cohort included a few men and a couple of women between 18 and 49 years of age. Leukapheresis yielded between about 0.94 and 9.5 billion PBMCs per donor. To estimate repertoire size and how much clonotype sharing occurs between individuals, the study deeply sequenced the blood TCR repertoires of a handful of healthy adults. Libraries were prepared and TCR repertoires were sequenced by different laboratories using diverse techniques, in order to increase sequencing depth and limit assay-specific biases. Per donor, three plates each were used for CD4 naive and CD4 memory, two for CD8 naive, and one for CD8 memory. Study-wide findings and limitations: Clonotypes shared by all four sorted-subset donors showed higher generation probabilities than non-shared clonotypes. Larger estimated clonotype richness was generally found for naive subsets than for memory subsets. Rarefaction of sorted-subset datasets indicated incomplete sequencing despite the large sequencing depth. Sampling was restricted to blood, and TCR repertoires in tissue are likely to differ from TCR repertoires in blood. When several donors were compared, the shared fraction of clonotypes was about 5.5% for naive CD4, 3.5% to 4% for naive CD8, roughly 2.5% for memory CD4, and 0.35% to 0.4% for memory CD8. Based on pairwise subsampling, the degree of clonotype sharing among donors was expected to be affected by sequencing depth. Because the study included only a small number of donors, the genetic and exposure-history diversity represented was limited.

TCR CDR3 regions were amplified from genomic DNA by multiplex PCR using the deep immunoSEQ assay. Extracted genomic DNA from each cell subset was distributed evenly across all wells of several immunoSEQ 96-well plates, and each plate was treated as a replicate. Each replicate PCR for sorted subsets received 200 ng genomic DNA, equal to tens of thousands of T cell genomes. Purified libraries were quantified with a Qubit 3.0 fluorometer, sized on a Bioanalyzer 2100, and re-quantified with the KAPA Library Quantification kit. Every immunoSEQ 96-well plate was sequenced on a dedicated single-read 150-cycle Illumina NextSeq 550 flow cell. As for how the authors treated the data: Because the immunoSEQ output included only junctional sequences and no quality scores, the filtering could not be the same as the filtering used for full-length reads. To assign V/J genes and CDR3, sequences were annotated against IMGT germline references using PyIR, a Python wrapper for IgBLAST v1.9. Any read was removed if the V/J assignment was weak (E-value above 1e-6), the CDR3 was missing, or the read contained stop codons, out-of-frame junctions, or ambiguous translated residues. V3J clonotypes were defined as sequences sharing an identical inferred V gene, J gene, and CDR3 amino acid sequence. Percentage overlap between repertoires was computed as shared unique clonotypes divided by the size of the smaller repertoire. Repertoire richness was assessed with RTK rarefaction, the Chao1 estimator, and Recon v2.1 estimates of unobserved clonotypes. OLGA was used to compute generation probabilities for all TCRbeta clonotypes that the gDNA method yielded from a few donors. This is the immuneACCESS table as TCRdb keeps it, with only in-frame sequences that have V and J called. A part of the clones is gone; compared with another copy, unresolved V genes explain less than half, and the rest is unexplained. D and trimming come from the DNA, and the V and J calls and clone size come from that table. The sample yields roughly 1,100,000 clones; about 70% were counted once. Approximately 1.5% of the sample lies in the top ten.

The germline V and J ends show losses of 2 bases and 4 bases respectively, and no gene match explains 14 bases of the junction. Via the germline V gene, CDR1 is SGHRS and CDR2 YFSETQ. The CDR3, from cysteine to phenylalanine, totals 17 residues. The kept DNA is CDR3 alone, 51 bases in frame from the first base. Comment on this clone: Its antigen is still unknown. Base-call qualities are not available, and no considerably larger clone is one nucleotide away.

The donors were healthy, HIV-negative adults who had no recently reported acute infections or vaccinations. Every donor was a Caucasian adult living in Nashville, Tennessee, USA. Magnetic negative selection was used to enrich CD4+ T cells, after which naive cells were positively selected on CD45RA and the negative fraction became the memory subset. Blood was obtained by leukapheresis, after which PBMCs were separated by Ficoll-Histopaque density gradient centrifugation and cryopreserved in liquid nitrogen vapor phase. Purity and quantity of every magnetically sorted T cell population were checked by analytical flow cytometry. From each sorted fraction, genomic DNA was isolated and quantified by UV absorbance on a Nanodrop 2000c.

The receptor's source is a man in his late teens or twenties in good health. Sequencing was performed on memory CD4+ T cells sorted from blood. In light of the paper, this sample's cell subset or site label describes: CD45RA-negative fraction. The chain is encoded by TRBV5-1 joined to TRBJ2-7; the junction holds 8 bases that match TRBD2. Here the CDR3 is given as CASSFGASGSIPYEQYF. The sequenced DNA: TGCGCCAGCAGCTTCGGGGCTAGCGGGTCCATCCCTTACGAGCAGTACTTC.